Listed here is a single T cell receptor (beta chain). Its antigen is as yet unknown. This sample's time point: newly diagnosed, previously untreated cHL patient sample. Magnetic negative selection of thawed PBMCs was the method by which CD4+ T cells were purified. The data were obtained in a study of PD-1 blockade in classical Hodgkin lymphoma. Data came from immunoSEQ multiplex PCR; TCRdb stores just in-frame clones and leaves some out. Found here are about 24,000 clones, about 89% of them singletons; the top ten hold roughly 0.52%. General study findings and limits: Relative to healthy donors, newly diagnosed patients reportedly had lower baseline TCR diversity, which was reported as lower still in relapsed/refractory patients.

The CDR3 runs to 16 residues. The germline CDR1 and CDR2 sequences are MNHNY and SVGAGI (reference sequence). V was shortened by 3 bases and J by 1 base, with 14 bases between the two germline ends. The chain links TRBV6-6 to TRBJ2-3, with no clear D. The source material was CD4+ T cells from blood. This TCR was recovered from a human donor with classical Hodgkin lymphoma. This CDR3 reads CASSYRAVPGTDTQYF. The DNA for the CDR3 is TGTGCCAGCAGTTATCGCGCGGTGCCTGGCACAGATACGCAGTATTTT.